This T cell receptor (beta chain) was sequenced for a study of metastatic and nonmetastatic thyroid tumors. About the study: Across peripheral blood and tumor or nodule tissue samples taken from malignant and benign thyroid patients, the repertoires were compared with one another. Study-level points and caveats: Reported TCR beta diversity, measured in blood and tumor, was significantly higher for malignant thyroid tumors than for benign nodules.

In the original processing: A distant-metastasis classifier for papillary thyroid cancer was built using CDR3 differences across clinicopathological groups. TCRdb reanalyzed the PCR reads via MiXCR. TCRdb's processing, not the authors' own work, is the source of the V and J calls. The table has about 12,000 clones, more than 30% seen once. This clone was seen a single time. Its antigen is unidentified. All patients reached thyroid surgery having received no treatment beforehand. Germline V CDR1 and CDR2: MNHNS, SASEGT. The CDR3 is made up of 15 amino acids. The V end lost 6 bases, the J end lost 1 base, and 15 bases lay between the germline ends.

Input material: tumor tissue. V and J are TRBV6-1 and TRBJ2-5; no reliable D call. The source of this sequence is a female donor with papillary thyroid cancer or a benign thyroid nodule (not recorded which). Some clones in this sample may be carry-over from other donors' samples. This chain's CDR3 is CASRHWAVAQETQYF. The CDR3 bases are TGTGCCAGCAGGCACTGGGCGGTGGCCCAAGAGACCCAGTACTTC.